Below are 25 T cell receptor beta chains sequenced from a single sample in a study of Graves' ophthalmopathy and Graves' hyperthyroidism (dated by TCRdb to 2017 to 2018). TCRdb names Illumina HiSeq 2000 as the instrument used. For repertoire sequencing, TCR beta CDR3 regions were amplified from RNA transcripts. The first round was an RT-PCR using HTBI primers with the Qiagen OneStep RT-PCR kit, and this first round was followed by a second-round multiplex PCR, then size selection and purification. Clones were called with MiXCR by TCRdb after fastp trimmed the public reads at Q25, and only in-frame beta chains were retained. One record per CDR3 amino acid sequence lists the most common genes and DNA. This sample gives around 600,000 distinct CDR3 sequences in total; more than 40% of them show up just once. The ten largest make up 3% to 4% of the sample. The specimen was peripheral blood. The origin of the receptors is an adult man with Graves' ophthalmopathy.

In the case of this clonotype: This clone may be a read error of a much larger clone one base away. V usage is TRBV5-5 and J usage is TRBJ1-2; D not resolved. This CDR3 has 14 residues. Germline V gives CDR1 SGHKS, CDR2 YYEKEE (reference sequence). The DNA for the CDR3 is TGCGCCAGCAGCCGGGTGACGGGGAACTATGGCTACACCTTC. Translated: CASSRVTGNYGYTF.

This chain connects TRBV20-1 to TRBJ1-6; 7 bases map to TRBD1. Germline lookup yields CDR1 DFQATT and CDR2 SNEGSKA (reference sequence). The CDR3 totals 15 residues. V dropped 6 bases and J dropped 5; count of bases not matched to a gene: 10. CDR3 loop: CSAPRTGDDNSPLHF. CDR3 DNA sequence: TGCAGTGCCCCGAGAACAGGGGATGATAATTCACCCCTCCACTTT.

V usage is TRBV12-5 and J usage is TRBJ2-7; 12 bases are shared with TRBD1. Germline V gene data show CDR1 as LGHNT and CDR2 as FRNRAP. This CDR3 is 14 amino acids long. V dropped 9 bases and J dropped 7; count of bases not matched to a gene: 10. The CDR3 nucleotides are TGTGCTAGCTGTGCGGGACAGGGGGCGCTGGAGCAGTACTTC. Its protein product is CASCAGQGALEQYF.

This clonotype has a count of ten or more. The chain links TRBV5-1 to TRBJ1-1, with TRBD1 matching over 7 bases. Losses at the gene ends were 5 bases for V and 5 bases for J; bases not matched to a gene: 15. This CDR3 has 16 residues. Germline V gene data show CDR1 as SGHRS and CDR2 as YFSETQ. The CDR3 DNA follows: TGCGCCAGCAGTGCGATGGGGCCGAGACAGGGAACTGAAGCTTTCTTT. Translation gives CASSAMGPRQGTEAFF.

This clonotype has ten or more counts. The V and J genes are TRBV29-1 and TRBJ2-6; possibly TRBD1 for D (6 bases). There are 15 residues in the CDR3. V dropped 4 bases and J dropped 1 base, with 11 bases sitting between them. CDR1 is SQVTM and CDR2 is ANQGSEA in the germline V gene. CDR3 DNA: TGCAGCGTTGCACAGGGTTGGTCTGGGGCCAACGTCCTGACTTTC. Its protein product is CSVAQGWSGANVLTF.

V usage is TRBV29-1 and J usage is TRBJ2-3; tentative D call: TRBD1 (5 bases). Germline CDR1 SQVTM, CDR2 ANQGSEA. The CDR3 sequence is 14 residues long. The V end lost 4 bases, the J end lost 3 bases, and 14 bases lay between the germline ends. The CDR3 here is CSVGDSPRTDTQYF. The CDR3 DNA reads TGCAGCGTTGGTGACAGCCCGCGGACAGATACGCAGTATTTT.

In this sample, this clonotype turned up many times. This chain joins TRBV11-2 and TRBJ1-2, with TRBD1 identical over 7 bases. The J segment lost 5 bases and the V segment lost 5 bases, leaving 8 bases of the junction unmatched. CDR3 size: 14 residues. CDR1 and CDR2 from the germline V gene are SGHAT and FQNNGV. CDR3 residues: CASSPKTGQYGYTF. As DNA, the CDR3 is TGTGCCAGCAGCCCCAAGACAGGGCAATATGGCTACACCTTC.

This clonotype was seen repeatedly, ten times or more. The chain combines TRBV2 with TRBJ1-4; TRBD1 matches 7 bases. In germline, CDR1 is SNHLY, CDR2 FYNNEI. V was pared by 8 bases and J by 5 bases, with 5 bases of the junction left unmatched. This CDR3 region has 13 residues. The CDR3 loop reads CASADRPNEKLFF. CDR3 in DNA: TGTGCCAGCGCGGACAGGCCGAATGAAAAACTGTTTTTT.

The chain has TRBV12-3 or TRBV12-4 and TRBJ2-2, with 8 bases matching TRBD1. Losses at the gene ends were 6 bases for V and 6 bases for J; bases not matched to a gene: 15. The CDR3 contains 17 residues. CDR3 loop: CASSLAGGEVSAGELFF. The DNA of the CDR3 is TGTGCCAGCAGCCTCGCAGGGGGCGAAGTAAGCGCCGGGGAGCTGTTTTTT.

The J gene is TRBJ2-7, the V gene TRBV2; TRBD2 is a possible D gene (5 bases). Trimming took off 0 bases at V and 7 bases at J, with 7 bases between the two ends. The CDR3 length is 12 residues. Germline values: CDR1 SNHLY, CDR2 FYNNEI. The CDR3 nucleotides read TGTGCCAGCAGTGAAGCTAGCGAGGAGCAGTACTTC. Its translation is CASSEASEEQYF. Full variable domain (missing parts from reference TRBV2 and TRBJ2-7): EPEVTQTPSHQVTQMGQEVILRCVPISNHLYFYWYRQILGQKVEFLVSFYNNEISEKSEIFDDQFSVERPDGSNFTLKIRSTKLEDSAMYFCASSEASEEQYFGPGTRLTVT.

The rearrangement links TRBV2 to TRBJ2-7; 10 bases are shared with TRBD2. This CDR3 is 15 amino acids long. V lost 4 bases and J lost 4; bases outside the gene matches: 7. The germline V gene encodes CDR1 SNHLY and CDR2 FYNNEI. This CDR3 reads CASSGGAGGPYEQYF. The CDR3 DNA reads TGTGCCAGCAGTGGAGGAGCGGGAGGGCCTTACGAGCAGTACTTC.

The chain has TRBV7-2 and TRBJ2-5; D might be TRBD1 (8 bases). The ends were cut back, 4 bases at V and 5 bases at J, with 20 bases in the middle. This CDR3 is 16 amino acids long. The germline gives CDR1 SGHTA, CDR2 FQGNSA. The CDR3 nucleotides are TGTGCCAGCAGCTACACTCGGACAGGGAGGGGGGAGACCCAGTACTTC. Its protein is CASSYTRTGRGETQYF.

The chain couples TRBV3-1 to TRBJ2-2, with TRBD2 as a possible D gene (5 bases). CDR1 and CDR2 from the germline V gene are LGHDT and YNNKEL (reference sequence). CDR3 length: 13 residues. V lost 6 bases, J lost 7 bases, and 12 bases lay in between. The CDR3 coding sequence is TGTGCCAGCAGGAACGAGCGGAACGGGGAGCTGTTTTTT. This encodes CASRNERNGELFF.

This clonotype was counted ten times or more. The rearrangement uses TRBV7-3 and TRBJ1-2; TRBD1 might be the D (5 bases). V lost 5 bases and J lost 5, with 15 bases in between. The CDR3 is 14 residues long. Per germline, CDR1 SGHTA and CDR2 FQGTGA. The CDR3 loop reads CASSIRDPGYGYTF. The CDR3 nucleotides are TGTGCCAGCAGCATAAGGGACCCCGGATATGGCTACACCTTC.

This clonotype appeared many times. The chain links TRBV29-1 to TRBJ1-1; D unresolved. Germline CDR1 is SQVTM and CDR2 is ANQGSEA. V gave up 4 bases and J gave up 6 bases, with 6 bases separating them. The CDR3 has 10 amino acids. The CDR3 nucleotides read TGCAGCGTTGCTCAGTCTGAAGCTTTCTTT. It is translated as CSVAQSEAFF.

The chain couples TRBV7-2 to TRBJ1-5; a possible D gene is TRBD1 (5 bases). Germline V gene sequence: CDR1 SGHTA, CDR2 FQGNSA. The ends were cut back, 1 base at V and 5 bases at J, with 12 bases in the middle. CDR3 length equals 15 residues. The chain's CDR3 is CASSLGAGSDQPQHF. The CDR3 region has the DNA TGTGCCAGCAGCTTAGGGGCAGGGTCTGATCAGCCCCAGCATTTT. The entire variable domain, with the rest obtained from reference TRBV7-2 and TRBJ1-5, is as follows: GAGVSQSPSNKVTEKGKDVELRCDPISGHTALYWYRQSLGQGLEFLIYFQGNSAPDKSGLPSDRFSAERTGGSVSTLTIQRTQQEDSAVYLCASSLGAGSDQPQHFGDGTRLSIL.

V is TRBV7-9 and J is TRBJ1-2; weak D call: TRBD1 (6 bases). V dropped 10 bases and J dropped 2 bases, with 17 bases sitting between them. The CDR3 consists of 14 residues. Germline assignment: CDR1 SEHNR and CDR2 FQNEAQ (reference sequence). The CDR3 sequence: CAIREEGGNYGYTF. CDR3 nucleotides: TGTGCCATCCGGGAGGAAGGGGGGAACTATGGCTACACCTTC. The complete variable domain, with remaining parts taken from reference TRBV7-9 and TRBJ1-2, reads DTGVSQNPRHKITKRGQNVTFRCDPISEHNRLYWYRQTLGQGPEFLTYFQNEAQLEKSRLLSDRFSAERPKGSFSTLEIQRTEQGDSAMYLCAIREEGGNYGYTFGSGTRLTVV.

This clonotype was detected once. The J gene is TRBJ1-5, the V gene TRBV10-3; D gene unclear. The germline V gene encodes CDR1 ENHRY and CDR2 SYGVKD. The ends were cut back, 8 bases at V and 0 bases at J, with 8 bases in the middle. This CDR3 has 13 residues. The CDR3 loop is CAIHGHSNQPQHF. The CDR3 region has the DNA TGTGCCATCCATGGTCATAGCAATCAGCCCCAGCATTTT.

J is TRBJ2-1 and V is TRBV24-1; D gene uncertain. The CDR3 has 14 amino acids. The germline V and J ends were trimmed by 0 bases and 6 bases, with 8 bases remaining between them. Per the germline V gene, CDR1 is KGHDR and CDR2 is SFDVKD. The CDR3 DNA reads as TGTGCCACCAGTGATTTGTTTGATCTCAATGAGCAGTTCTTC. It yields the protein CATSDLFDLNEQFF.

The chain is built from TRBV29-1 and TRBJ1-2, with 7 bases matching TRBD1. CDR1 is SQVTM and CDR2 is ANQGSEA in the germline V gene. The CDR3 is 13 residues long. Trimming at V came to 8 bases and at J to 2 bases, leaving 8 bases not matched to a gene. The CDR3 spells CSLDGTANYGYTF. CDR3 nucleotide sequence: TGCAGCTTAGATGGGACAGCGAACTATGGCTACACCTTC.

This clonotype was counted many times. The V gene is TRBV19, the J gene TRBJ1-5; D call uncertain. The CDR3 covers 15 residues. Trimming removed 11 bases from V and 1 base from J, with 18 bases in between. The germline CDR1 and CDR2 sequences are LNHDA and SQIVND (reference sequence). In DNA form, the CDR3 reads TGTGCCTCTAGAGGAGAAGGAGGGAGCAATCAGCCCCAGCATTTT. Protein: CASRGEGGSNQPQHF.

As regards this clonotype: At one of its ends the junction is not consistent with the germline gene, which may arise from a read error. J is TRBJ2-2 and V is TRBV7-8; D perhaps matches TRBD2 (6 bases). Per the germline V gene, CDR1 is SGHVS and CDR2 is FQNEAQ. The CDR3 covers 14 residues. The CDR3 reads CASSNRLVSGELFF. The CDR3 bases are TGCGCCAGCAGCAACCGACTAGTCTCCGGGGAGCTGTTTTTT. Variable domain in full (rest from reference TRBV7-8 and TRBJ2-2): GAGVSQSPRYKVAKRGQDVALRCDPISGHVSLFWYQQALGQGPEFLTYFQNEAQLDKSGLPSDRFFAERPEGSVSTLKIQRTQQEDSAVYLCASSNRLVSGELFFGEGSRLTVL.

This clonotype was counted a few times. The J gene is TRBJ2-2, the V gene TRBV3-1, with D hard to call. Looked up from germline, CDR1 is LGHDT and CDR2 is YNNKEL (reference sequence). The CDR3 consists of 16 residues. V shed 5 bases and J shed 1 base, with 14 bases lying between them. The CDR3 spells CASSSSDQRNTGELFF. CDR3 nucleotides: TGTGCCAGCAGCTCCTCGGACCAAAGGAACACCGGGGAGCTGTTTTTT.

This clonotype has more than one count but fewer than ten. The V and J genes are TRBV24-1 and TRBJ2-1, with D possibly TRBD1 on 6 matching bases. The germline V gene has CDR1 KGHDR and CDR2 SFDVKD. Trimming shortened V by 4 bases and J by 6 bases, and 9 bases separated the two germline ends. This CDR3 contains 13 residues. Written as DNA, the CDR3 is TGTGCCACCAGTGAGGGACACTCCAATGAGCAGTTCTTC. It codes for CATSEGHSNEQFF.

V usage is TRBV7-2 and J usage is TRBJ1-4; possible D gene TRBD1, 6 bases. This CDR3 spans 14 amino acids. Trimming removed 1 base at V and 8 bases at J, with 11 bases between. Germline V gene sequence: CDR1 SGHTA, CDR2 FQGNSA. The CDR3 spells CASSLDGTKEKLFF. The DNA of the CDR3 is TGTGCCAGCAGCTTAGACGGGACAAAGGAAAAACTGTTTTTT.